This T cell receptor (beta chain) was sequenced in a study of Graves' ophthalmopathy and Graves' hyperthyroidism. The study, taken as a whole, reports: Cross-validated, the 13-signature model showed 87.88%/81.08% sensitivity/specificity, and 80%/75% in the test set.

A word on this clonotype: Its antigen is unidentified.

Scientists amplified the TCR beta CDR3 regions from RNA transcripts. Scientists carried out first-round RT-PCR using HTBI primers and then a second-round multiplex PCR. In TCRdb, the multiplex PCR reads were re-called with MiXCR into one record per CDR3 protein. This table has hundreds of thousands of distinct CDR3 sequences, under 25% appearing once. No progression to ophthalmopathy over 18 months defined stable hyperthyroidism. Deletions cut 1 base from V and 6 bases from J, with 9 bases between. The V gene's germline CDR1 is SGHTA and CDR2 FQGNSA. The CDR3 loop spans 13 amino acids. The receptor comes from a woman younger than 30 with stable Graves' hyperthyroidism. The sample comprised peripheral blood. The V call is TRBV7-2, the J call TRBJ1-2; D is unresolved. CDR3 region: CASSLGTFNGYTF. In DNA, the CDR3 is TGTGCCAGCAGCTTAGGCACTTTTAATGGCTACACCTTC. Full variable domain (rest looked up from reference TRBV7-2 and TRBJ1-2): GAGVSQSPSNKVTEKGKDVELRCDPISGHTALYWYRQSLGQGLEFLIYFQGNSAPDKSGLPSDRFSAERTGGSVSTLTIQRTQQEDSAVYLCASSLGTFNGYTFGSGTRLTVV.